This T cell receptor beta chain emerged from a study of CD8 T cells in Susac syndrome. In blood CD8+ and CD4+ T cells, TCR beta underwent sequencing. The control participants were healthy donors, and these controls were matched with respect to both age and sex. TEMRA cells were FACS-enriched, unlike CD8+ and CD4+ T cells, which were negatively isolated. Reverse transcription of about 0.5 to 1 ug RNA was carried out with random hexamers. TCR beta CDR3 was amplified by immunoSEQ multiplex PCR. This amplification extended across 54 Vbeta and 13 Jbeta segments. TCRdb re-called the immunoSEQ multiplex PCR reads with MiXCR, one entry per CDR3 protein. The top ten hold 0.075% to 0.1% of the sample, which has some 99,000 distinct CDR3 sequences, around 95% seen once. This TCR was recovered from a human donor in good health. Sample: CD4+ T cells from PBMCs.

This CDR3 reads CASSLLGFTDTQYF. The CDR3 nucleotides are TGCGCCAGCAGTCTTCTAGGTTTTACAGATACGCAGTATTTT. The chain employs TRBV5-1 and TRBJ2-3; D is unclear. Per germline, CDR1 SGHRS and CDR2 YFSETQ. The CDR3 runs to 14 residues. The V end lost 5 bases, the J end lost 3 bases, and 13 bases lay between the germline ends.